The rows below give T cell receptor beta chains drawn from one sample of a study of blood T cell repertoires in COVID-19. Libraries were prepared by immunoSEQ multiplex PCR; TCRdb keeps only in-frame clonotypes and omits some of them. The data hold around 42,000 clones, with more than 75% observed a single time. Sequencing input: peripheral blood. All receptors come from a woman in her 70s in a cohort sampled during active COVID-19. Each CDR3 is given without its conserved first and last residue. Fields, in order: D gene, V gene, clone size, CDR3 protein. The D gene is left open where the match is weak. The size of a clone is reported for some rows only, either as once, few or many, or as a class for expanded clones.

d_call: NA; v_call: TRBV6-2/TRBV6-3; clone_size: NA; cdr3_aa: ASSYPVASTDTQY
d_call: TRBD1; v_call: TRBV2; clone_size: NA; cdr3_aa: ASRNGRQGPYEQY
d_call: NA; v_call: TRBV19; clone_size: once; cdr3_aa: ASSIAGVREQY
d_call: TRBD2; v_call: TRBV27; clone_size: NA; cdr3_aa: ASSPRGGDYEQY
d_call: TRBD2; v_call: TRBV23-1; clone_size: NA; cdr3_aa: ASSYRVFLFPGLAGREQF
d_call: TRBD2; v_call: TRBV4-3; clone_size: NA; cdr3_aa: ASSQDGRESYNEQF
d_call: TRBD2; v_call: TRBV18; clone_size: once; cdr3_aa: ASSPKTSGKNEQF
d_call: TRBD2; v_call: TRBV7-9; clone_size: few; cdr3_aa: ASSFDRTSGRASVQF
d_call: NA; v_call: TRBV3-1/TRBV3-2; clone_size: NA; cdr3_aa: ASSHYSDYPYEQY
d_call: NA; v_call: TRBV7-2; clone_size: NA; cdr3_aa: ASSFWLAGTGELF
d_call: NA; v_call: TRBV9; clone_size: NA; cdr3_aa: ASSPGRAAGTGELF
d_call: NA; v_call: TRBV19; clone_size: NA; cdr3_aa: ASSPFGGNEKLF
d_call: TRBD2; v_call: TRBV18; clone_size: NA; cdr3_aa: ASSPPGLAGDEQY
d_call: NA; v_call: TRBV7-2; clone_size: once; cdr3_aa: ASSLAAVNQPQH
d_call: NA; v_call: TRBV7-2; clone_size: NA; cdr3_aa: ASSLGLENTQY
d_call: NA; v_call: TRBV28; clone_size: once; cdr3_aa: ASSSAYEQY
d_call: NA; v_call: TRBV2; clone_size: NA; cdr3_aa: ASRESTISEAF
d_call: NA; v_call: TRBV2; clone_size: NA; cdr3_aa: ASSAGQETQY
d_call: NA; v_call: TRBV10-3; clone_size: NA; cdr3_aa: AISGQPRGEQGSSAFGSYNEQF
d_call: NA; v_call: TRBV9; clone_size: NA; cdr3_aa: ASSESPGLTGSPLH
d_call: TRBD2; v_call: TRBV7-3; clone_size: NA; cdr3_aa: ASSRFSGGPGNEQF
d_call: TRBD2; v_call: TRBV7-2; clone_size: NA; cdr3_aa: ASRLAGGYEQY
d_call: TRBD2; v_call: TRBV6-5; clone_size: NA; cdr3_aa: ASSSTSLPRNIQY
d_call: TRBD2; v_call: TRBV6-2/TRBV6-3; clone_size: NA; cdr3_aa: ASGRLAGEGRGDTQY
d_call: TRBD2; v_call: TRBV28; clone_size: NA; cdr3_aa: ASSLPRSGSSYEQY
d_call: TRBD1; v_call: TRBV7-8; clone_size: NA; cdr3_aa: ASSTDRIDEQY
d_call: NA; v_call: TRBV28; clone_size: NA; cdr3_aa: ASSLSGHPYEQY
d_call: NA; v_call: TRBV9; clone_size: NA; cdr3_aa: ASSVLPVTRSSYNEQF
d_call: NA; v_call: TRBV10-3; clone_size: once; cdr3_aa: AISGFGGSTDTQY
d_call: NA; v_call: TRBV7-3; clone_size: NA; cdr3_aa: ASSLTPEGQETQY
d_call: TRBD2; v_call: TRBV3-1/TRBV3-2; clone_size: NA; cdr3_aa: ASSQGRGGIQETQY
d_call: NA; v_call: TRBV2; clone_size: NA; cdr3_aa: ASSWADQGDTQY
d_call: NA; v_call: TRBV3-1/TRBV3-2; clone_size: NA; cdr3_aa: ASSQKNSLYNEQF
d_call: NA; v_call: TRBV19; clone_size: NA; cdr3_aa: ASSTRGYNQPQH
d_call: TRBD1; v_call: TRBV19; clone_size: NA; cdr3_aa: ASSIQGQVQETQY
d_call: NA; v_call: TRBV28; clone_size: NA; cdr3_aa: ASSPQGILNTEAF
d_call: TRBD1; v_call: TRBV9; clone_size: NA; cdr3_aa: ASSAQGLGETQY
d_call: NA; v_call: TRBV7-2; clone_size: NA; cdr3_aa: ASSSSWEEEAF
d_call: NA; v_call: TRBV6-5; clone_size: NA; cdr3_aa: ASSNSFEAF
d_call: TRBD1; v_call: TRBV19; clone_size: NA; cdr3_aa: ASSMGTGGVNEQF
d_call: TRBD2; v_call: TRBV6-6; clone_size: NA; cdr3_aa: ASTGLAPSYEQY
d_call: TRBD1; v_call: TRBV7-2; clone_size: NA; cdr3_aa: ASSLETGTGGGYT
d_call: NA; v_call: TRBV7-2; clone_size: NA; cdr3_aa: ASSLGVGLMNTEAF
d_call: NA; v_call: TRBV28; clone_size: NA; cdr3_aa: ASSSTVGYT
d_call: TRBD1; v_call: TRBV24-1; clone_size: NA; cdr3_aa: ATSDFTGGKGDTQY
d_call: NA; v_call: TRBV19; clone_size: NA; cdr3_aa: ASSTQWNTGELF